Following are 27 T cell receptor beta chains from one sample sequenced in a study of T-cell memory formation after mild COVID-19. Each CDR3 protein is one row after TCRdb ran MiXCR on the 5' RACE reads. Here the sample spans about 340,000 distinct CDR3 sequences, approximately 13% being singletons. The source material was PBMCs or a T cell subset sorted from them (not recorded which). The receptors come from a man aged 18 to 30 who had mild COVID-19 (a few samples of this study predate the infection). Cell type and time point are not known.

This clonotype was seen only once. The rearrangement uses TRBV21-1 and TRBJ2-3; the table's D call TRBD2 went unverified against the DNA. TRBV21-1 is classified as a pseudogene. The CDR3 loop spans 19 amino acids. CDR3 coding DNA: TGTGCCAGCAGCCCTAGGACTAGCGGGGGGACCTTCAGCACAGATACGCAGTATTTT. Encoded protein: CASSPRTSGGTFSTDTQYF.

This clonotype was picked up a small number of times. This chain joins TRBV12-3 or TRBV12-4 and TRBJ2-2, with D tentatively TRBD1 (6 bases). This CDR3 has 14 amino acids. V was trimmed by 8 bases and J by 1 base, leaving 11 bases between them. The chain's CDR3 is CASQDSQNTGELFF. DNA for the CDR3: TGTGCCAGCCAGGACAGCCAGAACACCGGGGAGCTGTTTTTT.

V and J are TRBV4-1 and TRBJ1-1; 11 nucleotides align to TRBD1. The CDR3 totals 15 residues. Trimming cost V 4 bases and J 9 bases; bases outside gene matches: 10. Germline lookup yields CDR1 MGHRA and CDR2 YSYEKL. Here the CDR3 reads CASSLPGQGELKAFF. CDR3 bases: TGCGCCAGCAGCCTCCCGGGACAGGGGGAACTTAAAGCTTTCTTT.

This clonotype was observed a handful of times. The gene calls are TRBV4-2 and TRBJ2-1; TRBD2 matches at 8 bases. After removal of 3 bases from V and 5 bases from J, the junction contained 9 bases not matched to a gene. The CDR3 runs to 16 residues. The V gene's germline CDR1 is LGHNA and CDR2 YNFKEQ. CDR3 DNA sequence: TGTGCCAGCAGCCAGTGGACTAGCAATCAGGACAATGAGCAGTTCTTC. Protein sequence: CASSQWTSNQDNEQFF.

The chain links TRBV5-1 to TRBJ2-1; 9 bases map to TRBD1. CDR1 SGHRS and CDR2 YFSETQ come from the germline V gene. CDR3 length equals 14 residues. J was trimmed by 7 bases and V by 4 bases; bases with no gene match: 6. Here the CDR3 reads CASSGRDRVNEQFF. As DNA, the CDR3 is TGCGCCAGCAGCGGGAGGGACAGGGTGAATGAGCAGTTCTTC.

This clonotype was counted only a few times. The chain recombines TRBV14 with TRBJ2-2, with a tentative D call TRBD2 (6 bases). Germline CDR1 SGHDN, CDR2 FVKESK. The CDR3 sequence is 16 residues long. Trimming shortened V by 1 base and J by 6 bases, and 15 bases separated the two germline ends. The CDR3 loop reads CASSQGAGTVSGELFF. The CDR3 coding sequence is TGTGCCAGCAGCCAAGGGGCGGGGACGGTCTCCGGGGAGCTGTTTTTT.

The chain carries TRBV7-8 and TRBJ1-5; no clear D gene. Trimming cost V 2 bases and J 7 bases, with 9 bases left between them. Germline V lookup: CDR1 SGHVS, CDR2 FQNEAQ. This CDR3 is built from 13 residues. CDR3 amino acids: CASSLTPQQPQHF. The CDR3 coding sequence is TGTGCCAGCAGCTTAACCCCCCAGCAGCCCCAGCATTTT.

This clonotype was observed at least ten times. This chain links TRBV5-1 with TRBJ2-2; TRBD1 agrees at 8 bases. The V segment lost 1 base and the J segment 1 base; nucleotides outside the gene matches: 3. The CDR3 is 16 amino acids. Germline V gives CDR1 SGHRS, CDR2 YFSETQ. The CDR3 nucleotides read TGCGCCAGCAGCTTGCGACAGGGGAAGAACACCGGGGAGCTGTTTTTT. Protein sequence: CASSLRQGKNTGELFF.

The CDR3 protein is CASSQEVRLLQETQYF. The CDR3 DNA reads as TGTGCCAGCAGCCAAGAAGTACGGCTTCTCCAAGAGACCCAGTACTTC. This sequence joins TRBV4-2 and TRBJ2-5; no definite D call. V was pared by 0 bases and J by 1 base, with 12 bases between. This CDR3 has 16 residues. Looked up from germline, CDR1 is LGHNA and CDR2 is YNFKEQ.

The rearrangement joins TRBV4-3 to TRBJ2-3; D call uncertain. Trimming left V 4 bases short and J 4 bases short, with 12 bases between. From germline, CDR1 is LGHNA and CDR2 YSLEER. The CDR3 loop spans 14 amino acids. The CDR3 here is CASSPLGPPDTQYF. The DNA for the CDR3 is TGCGCCAGCAGCCCGTTAGGCCCGCCAGATACGCAGTATTTT.

This clonotype was observed many times. The chain is built from TRBV12-3 or TRBV12-4 and TRBJ1-1; D might be TRBD1 (6 bases). Trimming stripped 6 bases from V and 4 bases from J, with 15 bases between. The CDR3 spans 14 residues. CDR3: CASREQQGSTEAFF. CDR3 sequence (DNA): TGTGCCAGCAGAGAGCAGCAGGGGTCCACTGAAGCTTTCTTT.

In this sample, this clonotype turned up a few times. CDR3 bases: TGTGCCAGTAGTATCGGAGGGATCCGGTACTCTGGGGCCAACGTCCTGACTTTC. As protein: CASSIGGIRYSGANVLTF. V usage is TRBV19 and J usage is TRBJ2-6; possibly TRBD2 for D (6 bases). Germline V gives CDR1 LNHDA, CDR2 SQIVND (reference sequence). The CDR3 runs to 18 residues. Trimming left V 3 bases short and J 0 bases short, with 15 bases between.

Only a few counts were recorded for this clonotype. The genes are TRBV7-3 and TRBJ2-3; unclear D gene. This CDR3 spans 13 amino acids. Trimming took 3 bases from V and 4 from J, leaving 8 bases between them. Germline-derived CDR1 and CDR2 are SGHTA and FQGTGA. The CDR3 DNA sequence: TGTGCCAGCAGCTTGGCCTTCGCAGATACGCAGTATTTT. Amino acid sequence: CASSLAFADTQYF.

This sequence joins TRBV7-8 and TRBJ2-5; TRBD2 matches 7 bases. CDR3 length equals 14 residues. V shed 6 bases and J 5 bases; nucleotides not matched to a gene: 9. Germline V gives CDR1 SGHVS, CDR2 FQNEAQ. CDR3 region: CASRSGRADETQYF. The DNA of the CDR3 is TGTGCCAGCAGATCTGGGAGGGCAGACGAGACCCAGTACTTC.

The chain is built from TRBV24-1 and TRBJ2-5; 11 bases are shared with TRBD2. Germline-derived CDR1 and CDR2 are KGHDR and SFDVKD. The junction had 16 bases not matched to a gene; V was cut back by 9 bases and J by 2 bases. The CDR3 runs 18 residues. The CDR3 protein is CATPSPPLAGGLQETQYF. The CDR3 nucleotides read TGTGCCACCCCGTCCCCCCCCCTAGCGGGGGGACTACAAGAGACCCAGTACTTC.

This clonotype has just a few counts. The rearrangement joins TRBV5-6 to TRBJ2-5; D is undetermined. The V gene lost 2 bases and the J gene lost 2 bases, with 13 bases spanning the gap. CDR1 and CDR2 (germline): SGHDT, YYEEEE. This CDR3 has 15 amino acids. The CDR3, as DNA: TGTGCCAGCAGCTTACTATGGGCGGCTCAAGAGACCCAGTACTTC. Amino acids: CASSLLWAAQETQYF.

V is TRBV6-5 and J is TRBJ1-2, with 8 nucleotides matching TRBD1. Germline values: CDR1 MNHEY, CDR2 SVGAGI. The CDR3 runs to 14 residues. With 6 bases clipped from V and 3 bases from J, the junction kept 6 bases outside the gene matches. CDR3 amino acids: CASSRQGPDYGYTF. The DNA for the CDR3 is TGTGCCAGCAGCCGACAGGGGCCGGACTATGGCTACACCTTC.

The chain joins TRBV11-2 to TRBJ1-6; D not resolved. CDR3 size: 13 residues. CDR1 is SGHAT, CDR2 FQNNGV, per germline. V dropped 7 bases and J dropped 8 bases, with 12 bases sitting between them. The CDR3 DNA reads TGTGCCAGCACCTTGGTAGTGGATTCACCCCTCCACTTT. Protein: CASTLVVDSPLHF.

The chain links TRBV5-1 to TRBJ2-5, with 8 bases lining up with TRBD1. The CDR3 is 15 amino acids. The V and J ends lost 4 bases and 4 bases, in that order; junction bases with no gene match: 9. Germline CDR1 SGHRS, CDR2 YFSETQ. CDR3 nucleotides: TGCGCCAGCAGCAATCGCACAGGGGGGAGAGAGACCCAGTACTTC. Translated, it gives CASSNRTGGRETQYF.

This clonotype was seen a handful of times. The chain links TRBV6-5 to TRBJ1-1, with D perhaps matching TRBD1 (5 bases). CDR1 MNHEY and CDR2 SVGAGI come from the germline V gene. CDR3 length equals 14 residues. The V gene lost 5 bases and the J gene lost 2 bases, with 12 bases spanning the gap. CDR3 DNA: TGTGCCAGCAGTCGGACACAGGTAAACACTGAAGCTTTCTTT. Translation gives CASSRTQVNTEAFF.

This chain uses TRBV7-9 with TRBJ1-5; D is perhaps TRBD1 (6 bases). The CDR3 consists of 15 residues. Germline CDR1 SEHNR, CDR2 FQNEAQ (reference sequence). The V and J ends lost 1 base and 0 bases respectively, with 7 bases between them. In nucleotides, the CDR3 is TGTGCCAGCAGCTTAGGGGGGGCTAGCAATCAGCCCCAGCATTTT. Protein sequence: CASSLGGASNQPQHF.

This chain links TRBV6-5 with TRBJ1-5; no definite D call. Germline CDR1 is MNHEY and CDR2 is SVGAGI. The ends were cut back, 2 bases at V and 4 bases at J, with 6 bases in the middle. The CDR3 is 13 amino acids. The CDR3 DNA reads as TGTGCCAGCAGTTACAACTTAAATCAGCCCCAGCATTTT. Translated: CASSYNLNQPQHF.

This clonotype was seen more than once but under ten times. The gene calls are TRBV11-2 and TRBJ2-3; D is unresolved. The CDR3 extends over 13 amino acids. Trimming stripped 6 bases from V and 2 bases from J, with 9 bases between. CDR1 SGHAT and CDR2 FQNNGV come from the germline V gene. The CDR3: CASRLHNTDTQYF. For the CDR3, the DNA is TGTGCCAGCAGACTACACAACACAGATACGCAGTATTTT.

This clonotype was observed a handful of times. This rearrangement joins TRBV12-3 or TRBV12-4 to TRBJ1-1; D is unclear. The length of the CDR3 is 13 residues. V was trimmed by 5 bases and J by 5 bases, leaving 12 bases between them. The CDR3 is CASSRFIGTEAFF. CDR3 nucleotides: TGTGCCAGCAGTAGGTTTATAGGAACTGAAGCTTTCTTT.

V and J are TRBV7-9 and TRBJ2-5; D might be TRBD2 (7 bases). The V gene's germline CDR1 is SEHNR and CDR2 FQNEAQ (reference sequence). The CDR3 has 15 amino acids. Trimming removed 5 bases at V and 5 bases at J, with 18 bases between. CDR3 residues: CASSRFGGPWETQYF. CDR3 nucleotide sequence: TGTGCCAGCAGCCGTTTCGGGGGGCCCTGGGAGACCCAGTACTTC.

The J gene is TRBJ1-1, the V gene TRBV4-3; possibly TRBD1 for D (5 bases). CDR3 length: 17 residues. Germline CDR1 is LGHNA and CDR2 is YSLEER. With 3 bases removed from V and 1 base from J, the gap between germline ends came to 18 bases. The CDR3 loop reads CASSQGNPGLRNTEAFF. Here the CDR3 DNA reads TGCGCCAGCAGCCAGGGAAACCCGGGACTGAGGAACACTGAAGCTTTCTTT.

CDR3 region: CATIPGNGGIEDTQYF. For the CDR3, the DNA is TGTGCCACCATTCCAGGGAACGGGGGGATAGAAGATACGCAGTATTTT. The J gene is TRBJ2-3, the V gene TRBV24-1, with 7 bases lining up with TRBD2. The CDR3 spans 16 residues. Germline trimming cut 8 bases from V and 5 bases from J; bases unmatched to any gene: 15. Germline CDR1 is KGHDR and CDR2 is SFDVKD.